The source of this T cell receptor beta chain is a study of blood T cell repertoires in COVID-19. V was trimmed by 3 bases and J by 10 bases, leaving 7 bases between them. Germline CDR1 and CDR2: SGHAT and FQNNGV. This CDR3 has 12 amino acids. Profiled with immunoSEQ multiplex PCR; TCRdb holds only in-frame clones, not every one. Of 350,000 to 450,000 clones detected, roughly 89% appear once; the ten largest clones hold about 1.7%. Sample: PBMCs or T cells enriched from blood (not recorded which). The clonotype was recovered from a woman aged 30 to 39 who had recovered from COVID-19. The rearrangement joins TRBV11-2 to TRBJ1-6, with D possibly matching TRBD1 (5 bases). The CDR3 bases are TGTGCCAGCAGCTTGGGGCGCTCACCCCTCCACTTT. It encodes CASSLGRSPLHF.